This passage covers 29 T cell receptor beta chains from one sample sequenced in a study of cytomegalovirus exposure and HLA in healthy donors. This PCR relied on a set of 60 Vbeta primers and 13 Jbeta primers. The protocol was immunoSEQ multiplex PCR, while the TCRdb copy is restricted to in-frame clones and leaves out a portion. The sample carries some 150,000 clones, 80% recorded once. Sequenced: PBMCs. The receptor source for this set is a woman between 50 and 59 years old in good health and CMV-seronegative.

This chain joins TRBV5-1 and TRBJ2-5; the D gene is possibly TRBD2 (5 bases). The length of the CDR3 is 14 residues. The germline gives CDR1 SGHRS, CDR2 YFSETQ. V was trimmed by 4 bases and J by 4 bases, leaving 14 bases between them. CDR3 in DNA: TGCGCCAGCAGCCCCCGCCGCGGGTTAGAGACCCAGTACTTC. Protein sequence: CASSPRRGLETQYF.

The CDR3 loop reads CASSRTVGTGAFF. CDR3 DNA: TGTGCCAGCAGCCGGACAGTTGGTACTGGTGCTTTCTTT. The rearrangement joins TRBV27 to TRBJ1-1, with D perhaps TRBD1 (6 bases). The CDR3 is made up of 13 amino acids. Germline CDR1 reads MNHEY; CDR2 reads SMNVEV (reference sequence). V was trimmed by 6 bases and J by 11 bases, leaving 19 bases between them.

This rearrangement joins TRBV7-2 to TRBJ2-5, with D perhaps TRBD1 (5 bases). Between the trimmed V and J ends, which lost 2 bases and 8 bases, there was a span of 9 bases. Per germline, CDR1 SGHTA and CDR2 FQGNSA. This CDR3 comprises 12 residues. The CDR3 nucleotides are TGTGCCAGCAGCTTAAATCAGGGAACCCAGTACTTC. Residues: CASSLNQGTQYF. The full variable domain, completed using reference TRBV7-2 and TRBJ2-5, is GAGVSQSPSNKVTEKGKDVELRCDPISGHTALYWYRQSLGQGLEFLIYFQGNSAPDKSGLPSDRFSAERTGGSVSTLTIQRTQQEDSAVYLCASSLNQGTQYFGPGTRLLVL.

The rearrangement uses TRBV2 and TRBJ1-6; D is perhaps TRBD1 (5 bases). The V gene's germline CDR1 is SNHLY and CDR2 FYNNEI. This CDR3 spans 16 amino acids. V shed 3 bases and J shed 9 bases, with 18 bases lying between them. CDR3 protein: CASSDRGGSGGSPLHF. CDR3 nucleotides: TGTGCCAGCAGTGATCGGGGGGGGTCTGGTGGTTCACCCCTCCACTTT.

The chain combines TRBV27 with TRBJ2-7; 8 positions match TRBD2. The V gene's germline CDR1 is MNHEY and CDR2 SMNVEV (reference sequence). The CDR3 totals 18 residues. The trim removed 5 bases at V and 3 bases at J, leaving 18 bases unmatched. CDR3 sequence: CASSRTLTSGRTLYEQYF. The DNA for the CDR3 is TGTGCCAGCAGTCGAACTCTAACCAGCGGGAGAACCCTCTACGAGCAGTACTTC.

This chain links TRBV27 with TRBJ1-1; D possibly corresponds to TRBD1 (5 bases). Per the germline V gene, CDR1 is MNHEY and CDR2 is SMNVEV (reference sequence). The CDR3 spans 13 residues. V lost 6 bases and J lost 6, with 14 bases in between. The CDR3 spells CASSLGGSPEAFF. The CDR3 DNA is TGTGCCAGCAGCCTGGGGGGGTCCCCTGAAGCTTTCTTT.

The CDR3 reads CASSQGSGGSPYEQYF. The CDR3 DNA reads as TGCGCCAGCAGCCAAGGCTCAGGGGGCTCCCCCTACGAGCAGTACTTC. The chain employs TRBV4-3 and TRBJ2-7, with 8 bases identical to TRBD1. The CDR3 extends over 16 amino acids. Germline-derived CDR1 and CDR2 are LGHNA and YSLEER. With 1 base clipped from V and 2 bases from J, the junction kept 7 bases outside the gene matches.

This chain connects TRBV28 to TRBJ2-7; no firm D call. V gave up 4 bases and J gave up 3 bases, with 13 bases separating them. CDR1 MDHEN and CDR2 SYDVKM come from the germline V gene. The CDR3 extends over 14 amino acids. CDR3 in amino acids: CASSSKPRDYEQYF. The DNA for the CDR3 is TGTGCCAGCAGTTCTAAGCCCCGAGACTACGAGCAGTACTTC.

There are a few counts of this clone. The V gene is TRBV10-3, the J gene TRBJ1-1, with TRBD1 matching over 12 bases. CDR1 ENHRY and CDR2 SYGVKD come from the germline V gene. The CDR3 runs 15 residues. The V gene end was trimmed by 10 bases and the J gene end by 4 bases; junction bases not matched to a gene: 10. The chain's CDR3 is CATGTGGWERTEAFF. The CDR3 region has the DNA TGTGCCACCGGGACAGGGGGCTGGGAGCGCACTGAAGCTTTCTTT.

V and J are TRBV4-3 and TRBJ2-1; 8 bases line up with TRBD2. The ends lost 0 bases at V and 7 bases at J; junction bases unmatched: 11. Looked up from germline, CDR1 is LGHNA and CDR2 is YSLEER. The CDR3 has 17 amino acids. CDR3 loop: CASSQDILRGGLNEQFF. The CDR3 nucleotides are TGCGCCAGCAGCCAAGATATCCTCCGGGGGGGCCTAAATGAGCAGTTCTTC.

The chain recombines TRBV4-3 with TRBJ1-5; TRBD1 matches 9 bases. Germline V gene sequence: CDR1 LGHNA, CDR2 YSLEER. The CDR3 runs 16 residues. With 5 bases clipped from V and 5 bases from J, the junction kept 10 bases outside the gene matches. CDR3 DNA sequence: TGCGCCAGCAGCGAGGGACGGGACAGGGATTATCAGCCCCAGCATTTT. It is translated as CASSEGRDRDYQPQHF.

V gene TRBV5-6 combines with J gene TRBJ2-7, with TRBD2 matching over 7 bases. V shed 0 bases and J 5 bases; nucleotides not matched to a gene: 17. CDR1 SGHDT and CDR2 YYEEEE come from the germline V gene. This CDR3 region has 18 residues. In DNA, the CDR3 is TGTGCCAGCAGCTTGGTCGGGGGTGGCGGGAGTATGAGACACGAGCAGTACTTC. Encoded protein: CASSLVGGGGSMRHEQYF.

This chain uses TRBV9 with TRBJ1-4; D uncertain. The V end was cut by 3 bases, the J end by 0 bases, with 6 bases between. The length of the CDR3 is 14 residues. CDR1 and CDR2 from the germline V gene are SGDLS and YYNGEE. The CDR3 DNA reads TGTGCCAGCAGCGCCTCTTCAACTAATGAAAAACTGTTTTTT. The encoded protein is CASSASSTNEKLFF.

This clone was picked up a small number of times. The chain links TRBV7-3 to TRBJ2-3; 10 bases map to TRBD2. CDR1 and CDR2 (germline): SGHTA, FQGTGA. V dropped 5 bases and J dropped 6; count of bases not matched to a gene: 5. This CDR3 region has 14 residues. CDR3 sequence reads: CASSPGTSVDTQYF. DNA of the CDR3: TGTGCCAGCAGCCCCGGGACTAGCGTGGATACGCAGTATTTT. The full variable domain, rest sourced from reference TRBV7-3 and TRBJ2-3, is GAGVSQTPSNKVTEKGKYVELRCDPISGHTALYWYRQSLGQGPEFLIYFQGTGAADDSGLPNDRFFAVRPEGSVSTLKIQRTERGDSAVYLCASSPGTSVDTQYFGPGTRLTVL.

This chain links TRBV13 with TRBJ1-1; D is ambiguous. V shed 3 bases and J shed 3 bases, with 8 bases lying between them. The CDR3 consists of 13 residues. The germline V gene has CDR1 PRHDT and CDR2 FYEKMQ (reference sequence). CDR3 region: CASSFEGDTEAFF. The CDR3 DNA reads as TGTGCCAGCAGCTTTGAGGGCGACACTGAAGCTTTCTTT.

The chain combines TRBV5-1 with TRBJ1-1; no firm D call. Trimming left V 0 bases short and J 0 bases short, with 6 bases between. The CDR3 has 14 residues. Looked up from germline, CDR1 is SGHRS and CDR2 is YFSETQ. The DNA for the CDR3 is TGCGCCAGCAGCTTGGGTGGCCTGAACACTGAAGCTTTCTTT. This gives the protein CASSLGGLNTEAFF.

The gene calls are TRBV4-1 and TRBJ1-5; TRBD1 aligns across 7 bases. The CDR3 has 15 amino acids. CDR1 MGHRA and CDR2 YSYEKL come from the germline V gene. Trimming at V came to 2 bases and at J to 5 bases, leaving 6 bases not matched to a gene. CDR3 residues: CASSQYRGNDQPQHF. The DNA for the CDR3 is TGCGCCAGCAGCCAATACAGGGGAAACGATCAGCCCCAGCATTTT.

This clone was observed once. At one end, the junction sequence differs from germline, possibly due to a read error. Other DNA sequences in the sample encode the same CDR3. This sequence joins TRBV27 and TRBJ2-1; TRBD2 aligns across 10 bases. Germline V lookup: CDR1 MNHEY, CDR2 SMNVEV (reference sequence). The CDR3 length is 17 residues. The CDR3 sequence: CASSLPSGRASPNEQFF. The DNA of the CDR3 is TGTGCCAGTAGTTTACCGAGCGGGAGGGCCTCCCCCAATGAGCAGTTCTTC.

The gene calls are TRBV7-6 and TRBJ1-1; a weak D match, TRBD1 (6 bases). Germline V gene lookup returns CDR1 SGHVS and CDR2 FNYEAQ. There are 14 residues in the CDR3. V was shortened by 1 base and J by 0 bases, with 6 bases between the two germline ends. The CDR3 region is CASSLGQVNTEAFF. CDR3 in DNA: TGTGCCAGCAGCTTAGGACAGGTGAACACTGAAGCTTTCTTT.

The chain recombines TRBV28 with TRBJ2-5; 9 bases are shared with TRBD2. Germline V gives CDR1 MDHEN, CDR2 SYDVKM. The CDR3 is 15 amino acids. V lost 3 bases, J lost 2 bases, and 4 bases stayed unmatched. The chain's CDR3 is CASSLASGEQETQYF. The CDR3, as DNA: TGTGCCAGCAGTTTGGCTAGCGGGGAACAAGAGACCCAGTACTTC.

CDR3 sequence reads: CASSLGTWDTEAFF. CDR3 nucleotides: TGTGCCAGCAGCTTAGGGACATGGGACACTGAAGCTTTCTTT. The rearrangement uses TRBV7-2 and TRBJ1-1; D may be TRBD1 (5 bases). V was shortened by 1 base and J by 3 bases, with 9 bases between the two germline ends. Germline assignment: CDR1 SGHTA and CDR2 FQGNSA. The CDR3 runs to 14 residues.

CDR3 bases: TGTGCCACCAGCAGAGATCTGGCAGGGAGGGATGAGCAGTTCTTC. As protein: CATSRDLAGRDEQFF. This sequence joins TRBV15 and TRBJ2-1; 7 bases map to TRBD2. CDR3 length: 15 residues. V lost 0 bases and J lost 8; bases outside the gene matches: 7. Germline lookup yields CDR1 LNHNV and CDR2 YYDKDF (reference sequence).

This chain uses TRBV10-3 with TRBJ2-7; 9 positions agree with TRBD1. With V trimmed by 6 bases and J by 1 base, 4 bases remained unmatched. This CDR3 has 14 residues. In germline, CDR1 is ENHRY, CDR2 SYGVKD. The DNA of the CDR3 is TGTGCCATCAGGTCGGACAGGGGTTCCTACGAGCAGTACTTC. Protein sequence: CAIRSDRGSYEQYF.

The chain links TRBV5-4 to TRBJ2-7; 10 bases match TRBD2. Looked up from germline, CDR1 is SGHNT and CDR2 is YYREEE (reference sequence). V lost 2 bases to trimming and J lost 2 bases; unmatched junction nucleotides: 4. CDR3 length: 15 residues. The CDR3 loop reads CASSLNSGGPYEQYF. The CDR3 DNA reads TGTGCCAGCAGCTTAAATAGCGGGGGGCCCTACGAGCAGTACTTC.

The chain links TRBV27 to TRBJ2-2, with D possibly matching TRBD1 (5 bases). Germline V lookup: CDR1 MNHEY, CDR2 SMNVEV (reference sequence). The CDR3 totals 19 residues. V lost 8 bases and J 4 bases, leaving 29 bases between the germline ends. The CDR3 DNA reads TGTGCCAGCTGCTATTCCTGGGGCAGGGATGGATTCCTCACCGGGGAGCTGTTTTTT. Translated: CASCYSWGRDGFLTGELFF.

The genes are TRBV5-1 and TRBJ2-1; 9 bases map to TRBD1. V shed 1 base and J 8 bases; nucleotides not matched to a gene: 4. The CDR3 consists of 14 residues. Germline lookup yields CDR1 SGHRS and CDR2 YFSETQ. The CDR3 bases are TGCGCCAGCAGCTTGCGGGACAGGGTCCATGAGCAGTTCTTC. It is translated as CASSLRDRVHEQFF.

This clone was counted a single time. The gene calls are TRBV10-3 and TRBJ1-6; D is ambiguous. The CDR3 is 16 amino acids. Germline CDR1 reads ENHRY; CDR2 reads SYGVKD. V was pared by 4 bases and J by 8 bases, with 18 bases between. CDR3 amino acids: CAISGSRDGVDSPLHF. The CDR3 DNA reads as TGTGCCATCAGTGGTTCGAGGGATGGGGTGGATTCACCCCTCCACTTT.

This sequence joins TRBV4-2 and TRBJ2-7; the match to TRBD2 covers 9 bases. With 4 bases clipped from V and 9 bases from J, the junction kept 19 bases outside the gene matches. The CDR3 sequence is 17 residues long. The germline V gene encodes CDR1 LGHNA and CDR2 YNFKEQ. The CDR3: CASSPQTGRTSVPGQYF. The CDR3 bases are TGTGCCAGCAGCCCTCAGACCGGCAGGACTAGCGTCCCGGGGCAGTACTTC.

The V call is TRBV7-2, the J call TRBJ2-3; the match to TRBD1 covers 7 bases. The junction had 16 bases not matched to a gene; V was cut back by 4 bases and J by 0 bases. The germline gives CDR1 SGHTA, CDR2 FQGNSA. The CDR3 runs to 19 residues. The CDR3: CASSSTGLGVPFSTDTQYF. In DNA, the CDR3 is TGTGCCAGCAGCTCGACAGGGTTGGGGGTACCATTTAGCACAGATACGCAGTATTTT. The full variable domain, with the rest looked up from reference TRBV7-2 and TRBJ2-3, is GAGVSQSPSNKVTEKGKDVELRCDPISGHTALYWYRQSLGQGLEFLIYFQGNSAPDKSGLPSDRFSAERTGGSVSTLTIQRTQQEDSAVYLCASSSTGLGVPFSTDTQYFGPGTRLTVL.